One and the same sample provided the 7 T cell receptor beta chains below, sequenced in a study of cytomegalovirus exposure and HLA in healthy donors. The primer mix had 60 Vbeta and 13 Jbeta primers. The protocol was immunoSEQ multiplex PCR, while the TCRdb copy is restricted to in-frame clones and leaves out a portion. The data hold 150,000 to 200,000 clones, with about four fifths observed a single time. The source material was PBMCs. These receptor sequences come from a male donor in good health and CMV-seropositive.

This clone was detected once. The CDR3 sequence: CASSYSYRESYNEQFF. CDR3 sequence (DNA): TGTGCCAGCAGTTACTCGTACCGGGAATCCTACAATGAGCAGTTCTTC. The chain is built from TRBV6-5 and TRBJ2-1, with D tentatively TRBD2 (5 bases). V lost 0 bases and J 1 base, leaving 10 bases between the germline ends. The CDR3 covers 16 residues. CDR1 and CDR2 (germline): MNHEY, SVGAGI.

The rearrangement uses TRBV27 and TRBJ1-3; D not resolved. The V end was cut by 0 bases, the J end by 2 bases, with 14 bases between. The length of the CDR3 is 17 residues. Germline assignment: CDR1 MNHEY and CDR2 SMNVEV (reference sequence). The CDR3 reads CASSLSSGTHPGNTIYF. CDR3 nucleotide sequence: TGTGCCAGCAGTTTATCCAGTGGTACCCACCCTGGAAACACCATATATTTT.

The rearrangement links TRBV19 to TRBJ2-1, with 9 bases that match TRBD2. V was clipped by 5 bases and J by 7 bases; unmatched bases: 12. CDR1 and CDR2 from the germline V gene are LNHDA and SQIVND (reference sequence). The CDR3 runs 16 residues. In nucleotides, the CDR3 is TGTGCCAGTAGTGCCATAGCGGGAGTTTCGTTTAATGAGCAGTTCTTC. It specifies CASSAIAGVSFNEQFF.

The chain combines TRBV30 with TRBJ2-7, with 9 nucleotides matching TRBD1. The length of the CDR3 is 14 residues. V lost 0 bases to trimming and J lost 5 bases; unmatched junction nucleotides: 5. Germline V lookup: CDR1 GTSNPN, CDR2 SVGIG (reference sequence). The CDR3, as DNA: TGTGCCTGGAGTGTAAACAGGGGGCGGCACGAGCAGTACTTC. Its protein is CAWSVNRGRHEQYF.

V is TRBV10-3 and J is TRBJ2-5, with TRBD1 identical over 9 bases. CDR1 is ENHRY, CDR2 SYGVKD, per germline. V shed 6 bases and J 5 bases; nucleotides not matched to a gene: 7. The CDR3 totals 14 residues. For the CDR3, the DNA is TGTGCCATCAGGAGACAGGGGGATGGGGAGACCCAGTACTTC. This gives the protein CAIRRQGDGETQYF.

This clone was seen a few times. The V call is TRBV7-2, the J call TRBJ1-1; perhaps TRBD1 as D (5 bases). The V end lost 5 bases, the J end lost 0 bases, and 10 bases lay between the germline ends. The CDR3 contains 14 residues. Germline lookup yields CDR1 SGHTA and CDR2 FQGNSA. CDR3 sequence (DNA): TGTGCCAGCAGCCCGGGGGAGATGAACACTGAAGCTTTCTTT. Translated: CASSPGEMNTEAFF.

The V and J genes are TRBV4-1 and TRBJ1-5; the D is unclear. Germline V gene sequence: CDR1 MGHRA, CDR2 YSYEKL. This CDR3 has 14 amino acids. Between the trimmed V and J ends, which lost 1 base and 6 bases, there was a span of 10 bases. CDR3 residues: CASSQVGGIQPQHF. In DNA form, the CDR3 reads TGCGCCAGCAGCCAAGTCGGAGGGATTCAGCCCCAGCATTTT.